A single T cell receptor beta chain is shown here with its context. Its target is unknown. The method was immunoSEQ multiplex PCR; TCRdb's version includes in-frame clones alone and lacks a portion of them. The sample holds roughly 30,000 clones, about 81% seen once. The source of the sample is a study of lymphopenia after photon versus proton radiotherapy. The study's findings and limits: Only patients who died were analyzed for survival; proton advantage is unproven. Photon-treated patients lost naive T cells and TCR diversity; proton-treated stayed stable.

This receptor was taken from a man between 50 and 59 years old with gastric cancer. Source: peripheral blood, taken from a patient treated with photon-based radiotherapy.

CDR3 bases: TGTGCCAGCAGTTCCCATGCGACAGGCACAGATACGCAGTATTTT. Translated, it gives CASSSHATGTDTQYF. The rearrangement joins TRBV7-2 to TRBJ2-3, with a weak D call TRBD1 (5 bases). The CDR3 is 15 amino acids. Germline V gene sequence: CDR1 SGHTA, CDR2 FQGNSA. Trimming removed 6 bases at V and 1 base at J, with 14 bases between. Variable domain in full (rest from reference TRBV7-2 and TRBJ2-3): GAGVSQSPSNKVTEKGKDVELRCDPISGHTALYWYRQSLGQGLEFLIYFQGNSAPDKSGLPSDRFSAERTGGSVSTLTIQRTQQEDSAVYLCASSSHATGTDTQYFGPGTRLTVL.